This record covers a single TCR beta chain. Its specificity is unknown. The J segment lost 10 bases and the V segment lost 6 bases, leaving 15 bases of the junction unmatched. The V gene's germline CDR1 is DFQATT and CDR2 SNEGSKA (reference sequence). The CDR3 runs to 14 residues. During its preparation, the TCRbeta library received unique molecular identifiers. One entry per CDR3 protein, called by TCRdb with MiXCR from the PCR reads. The data hold more than 400,000 distinct CDR3 sequences, with around 46% observed a single time. This record comes from a study of T-cell reconstitution after alpha-beta-depleted transplantation in children. Overall study results and limits: Where some patients showed high TCRbeta diversity at day 60, it came from recipient T cells and thymic progenitors that had survived. Diversity and T-cell counts at one year after transplant derived mostly from new T cells. Reportedly, alpha-beta T cells present about two months post-transplant originated from several hundred expanded clones of graft origin.

The source of this sequence is a girl aged 2-9 years with aplastic anemia, due to receive a stem cell transplant. The chain has TRBV20-1 and TRBJ1-1, with 9 bases matching TRBD1. The specimen was PBMCs, collected before TCRalphabeta/CD19-depleted stem cell transplant. The CDR3 DNA is TGCAGTGCAACCTCTCCGGGACAGGGCGGTTTAGCTTTCTTT. It yields the protein CSATSPGQGGLAFF.